The present T cell receptor (beta chain) was sequenced within a study of blood T cell dynamics during melanoma immunotherapy. The CDR3 covers 14 residues. The germline CDR1 and CDR2 sequences are KGHSH and LQKENI. Trimming cost V 5 bases and J 4 bases, with 11 bases left between them. Time point reported: pre-treatment baseline. The method was immunoSEQ multiplex PCR; TCRdb's version includes in-frame clones alone and lacks a portion of them. Of 12,000 or so clones in the sample, 85% to 90% are singletons; the top ten hold about 3%. V usage is TRBV18 and J usage is TRBJ2-2; the D gene is possibly TRBD1 (6 bases). This TCR was recovered from a human donor with melanoma. Sequencing was performed on blood, taken from a patient treated with checkpoint blockade. The CDR3 here is CASSRGSGTGELFF. DNA for the CDR3: TGTGCCAGCTCAAGGGGGAGTGGCACCGGGGAGCTGTTTTTT.